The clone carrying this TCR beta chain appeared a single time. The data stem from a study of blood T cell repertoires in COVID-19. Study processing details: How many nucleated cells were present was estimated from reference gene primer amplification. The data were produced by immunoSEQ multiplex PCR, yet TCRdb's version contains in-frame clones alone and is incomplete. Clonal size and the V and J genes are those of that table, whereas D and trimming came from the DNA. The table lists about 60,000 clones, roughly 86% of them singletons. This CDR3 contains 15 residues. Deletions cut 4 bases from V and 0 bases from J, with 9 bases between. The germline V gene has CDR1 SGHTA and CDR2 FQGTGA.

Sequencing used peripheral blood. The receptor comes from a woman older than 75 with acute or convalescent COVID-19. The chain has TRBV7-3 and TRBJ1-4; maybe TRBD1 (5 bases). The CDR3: CASSSRQTTNEKLFF. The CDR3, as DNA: TGTGCCAGCAGCTCTCGACAGACAACTAATGAAAAACTGTTTTTT.